One and the same sample provided the 14 T cell receptor beta chains below, sequenced in a study of beta chain features in type 1 diabetes. Expressed TCRB transcripts were sequenced, since all the RNA that had been isolated was reverse transcribed. The protocol was immunoSEQ multiplex PCR, while the TCRdb copy is restricted to in-frame clones and leaves out a portion. This table holds 400,000 to 500,000 clones, around 13% found once. The source material was naive CD4+ T cells from blood. These receptors came from a man aged 25 to 45 in good health.

The chain uses TRBV6-5 and TRBJ2-7, with D possibly called TRBD1 or TRBD2 (6 bases each). The germline V and J ends were trimmed by 0 bases and 1 base, with 13 bases remaining between them. CDR1 MNHEY and CDR2 SVGAGI come from the germline V gene. This CDR3 has 16 residues. The CDR3 bases are TGTGCCAGCAGTTACTCGAGGGGGGCCTCATCCTACGAGCAGTACTTC. Translating gives CASSYSRGASSYEQYF.

This clone was counted between two and nine times. V is TRBV2 and J is TRBJ2-5; D is ambiguous. The CDR3 runs 14 residues. Germline lookup yields CDR1 SNHLY and CDR2 FYNNEI. Between the trimmed V and J ends, which lost 0 bases and 2 bases, there was a span of 7 bases. CDR3 region: CASSEARTQETQYF. In DNA, the CDR3 is TGTGCCAGCAGTGAAGCGAGAACACAAGAGACCCAGTACTTC.

Concerning this clone itself: The same CDR3 also results from other DNA sequences found in this sample. The chain has TRBV5-1 and TRBJ2-3; 12 bases match TRBD2. CDR1 and CDR2 (germline): SGHRS, YFSETQ. The CDR3 is 17 amino acids. V shed 0 bases and J 4 bases; nucleotides not matched to a gene: 6. CDR3: CASSLAGLAGGPDTQYF. The CDR3 DNA follows: TGCGCCAGCAGCTTGGCAGGGCTAGCGGGAGGGCCAGATACGCAGTATTTT. The complete variable domain, with remaining parts taken from reference TRBV5-1 and TRBJ2-3, reads KAGVTQTPRYLIKTRGQQVTLSCSPISGHRSVSWYQQTPGQGLQFLFEYFSETQRNKGNFPGRFSGRQFSNSRSEMNVSTLELGDSALYLCASSLAGLAGGPDTQYFGPGTRLTVL.

A few counts support this clone. V gene TRBV13 combines with J gene TRBJ2-1; 8 positions match TRBD2. Germline CDR1 PRHDT, CDR2 FYEKMQ (reference sequence). The CDR3 has 17 residues. With V trimmed by 3 bases and J by 0 bases, 7 bases remained unmatched. The CDR3 DNA sequence: TGTGCCAGCAGCTTCTTGCGGGAGGCAAGCTCCTACAATGAGCAGTTCTTC. Amino acids: CASSFLREASSYNEQFF.

This clone was recorded a few times. The V and J genes are TRBV20-1 and TRBJ2-7; no clear D gene. The V gene lost 6 bases and the J gene lost 3 bases, with 9 bases spanning the gap. The CDR3 is 11 residues long. CDR1 is DFQATT and CDR2 is SNEGSKA in the germline V gene (reference sequence). CDR3 coding DNA: TGCAGTGCGGGGAAGTACTACGAGCAGTACTTC. Residues: CSAGKYYEQYF.

This rearrangement joins TRBV10-3 to TRBJ1-2, with TRBD1 identical over 8 bases. CDR1 and CDR2 (germline): ENHRY, SYGVKD. The CDR3 length is 13 residues. Trimming removed 6 bases from V and 2 bases from J; junction bases left unmatched: 2. CDR3 DNA sequence: TGTGCCATCAGCGGGGACAGGAACTATGGCTACACCTTC. As protein: CAISGDRNYGYTF.

Only a few counts were recorded for this clone. J is TRBJ2-3 and V is TRBV28; D is perhaps TRBD1 or TRBD2 (6 bases each). In germline, CDR1 is MDHEN, CDR2 SYDVKM. This CDR3 region has 13 residues. Between the trimmed V and J ends, which lost 10 bases and 2 bases, there was a span of 13 bases. The CDR3 loop is CANRGGNTDTQYF. In nucleotides, the CDR3 is TGTGCCAACAGAGGGGGGAACACAGATACGCAGTATTTT.

This clone was observed a handful of times. The rearrangement joins TRBV6-5 to TRBJ2-5; 8 nucleotides agree with TRBD2. Germline CDR1 and CDR2: MNHEY and SVGAGI. The CDR3 extends over 12 amino acids. V was pared by 4 bases and J by 13 bases, with 8 bases of the junction left unmatched. Here the CDR3 DNA reads TGTGCCAGCAGTTCATTTCGGACTAGCCTGTACTTC. It encodes CASSSFRTSLYF.

The genes are TRBV2 and TRBJ2-3; unclear D gene. The germline V and J ends were trimmed by 5 bases and 0 bases, with 6 bases remaining between them. CDR1 is SNHLY and CDR2 is FYNNEI in the germline V gene. CDR3 length: 13 residues. CDR3 nucleotides: TGTGCCAGCAGTACACAAAGCACAGATACGCAGTATTTT. Translation: CASSTQSTDTQYF. The whole variable domain, filled in from reference TRBV2 and TRBJ2-3, reads EPEVTQTPSHQVTQMGQEVILRCVPISNHLYFYWYRQILGQKVEFLVSFYNNEISEKSEIFDDQFSVERPDGSNFTLKIRSTKLEDSAMYFCASSTQSTDTQYFGPGTRLTVL.

This clone was recorded a few times. This chain links TRBV23-1 with TRBJ2-1; 9 nucleotides match TRBD2. TRBV23-1 is placed among ORFs of uncertain function. The CDR3 spans 17 residues. The V gene end was trimmed by 7 bases and the J gene end by 9 bases; junction bases not matched to a gene: 19. The CDR3, as DNA: TGCGCCAGCAAAGAGCGGGAGGTCCCCGGGTGGGGTGGTGAGCAGTTCTTC. Amino acids: CASKEREVPGWGGEQFF.

To note about this clone: Other DNA sequences within the sample encode an identical CDR3. The V and J genes are TRBV9 and TRBJ2-5, with 10 bases matching TRBD1. V was pared by 3 bases and J by 4 bases, with 3 bases of the junction left unmatched. CDR1 SGDLS and CDR2 YYNGEE come from the germline V gene. There are 14 residues in the CDR3. In nucleotides, the CDR3 is TGTGCCAGCAGCGCAGACAGGGGGCGAGAGACCCAGTACTTC. Protein product: CASSADRGRETQYF.

This clone was counted only a few times. The CDR3 here is CASSQTGPEKLFF. In DNA, the CDR3 is TGCGCCAGCAGCCAGACAGGGCCTGAAAAACTGTTTTTT. The rearrangement links TRBV4-1 to TRBJ1-4; 7 nucleotides agree with TRBD1. With V trimmed by 3 bases and J by 7 bases, 2 bases remained unmatched. The V gene's germline CDR1 is MGHRA and CDR2 YSYEKL. This CDR3 region has 13 residues.

The chain joins TRBV29-1 to TRBJ2-5; 7 bases are a match to TRBD2. There are 14 residues in the CDR3. V was clipped by 6 bases and J by 0 bases; unmatched bases: 7. Germline V gene data show CDR1 as SQVTM and CDR2 as ANQGSEA. DNA of the CDR3: TGCAGCGTCTTCAGTGGGGGGGACCAAGAGACCCAGTACTTC. Protein sequence: CSVFSGGDQETQYF.

This chain connects TRBV5-1 to TRBJ2-1, with 12 bases lining up with TRBD2. Germline V lookup: CDR1 SGHRS, CDR2 YFSETQ. CDR3 length: 18 amino acids. The V gene end was trimmed by 0 bases and the J gene end by 8 bases; junction bases not matched to a gene: 12. In DNA, the CDR3 is TGCGCCAGCAGCTTGGCACTAGCGGGAGGATTGCTTTCCTATGAGCAGTTCTTC. Amino acids: CASSLALAGGLLSYEQFF.